The rows below give T cell receptor beta chains drawn from one sample of a study of T cells in Graves' hyperthyroidism and ophthalmopathy. TCRdb used MiXCR to reprocess the multiplex PCR reads, holding one entry per CDR3 protein. In the table there are about 180,000 distinct CDR3 sequences, roughly 10% of which are singletons. Sample: blood. Source of these receptors: a woman aged 18 to 35 with Graves' hyperthyroidism that later progressed to Graves' ophthalmopathy. CDR3s include the opening cysteine and the closing phenylalanine or tryptophan. A D gene is named only where the DNA matches it firmly. Not all rows give a size; the values are once, few, many and, for expanded clones, a class.

-	TRBV27	TRBJ1-1	many	CASSSPNMNTEAFF	TGTGCCAGCAGTTCCCCTAACATGAACACTGAAGCTTTCTTT
TRBD2	TRBV6-1	TRBJ2-1	many	CASGTSGPSSYNEQFF	TGTGCCAGCGGGACTAGCGGACCGAGCTCCTACAATGAGCAGTTCTTC
-	TRBV12-3/TRBV12-4	TRBJ1-1	many	CASSQGNTEAFF	TGTGCCAGCAGCCAGGGGAACACTGAAGCTTTCTTT
-	TRBV6-1	TRBJ1-1	many	CAGRFDNTEAFF	TGTGCCGGGAGATTTGACAACACTGAAGCTTTCTTT
-	TRBV3-1	TRBJ2-3	few	CASSRWRGQSTDTQYF	TGTGCCAGCAGCCGGTGGAGGGGACAAAGCACAGATACGCAGTATTTT
-	TRBV7-2	TRBJ2-4	many	CASSPGQSLAKNIQYF	TGTGCCAGCAGCCCCGGACAGTCGCTAGCCAAAAACATTCAGTACTTC
-	TRBV4-2	TRBJ2-5	few	CASSQERDPGTQYF	TGTGCCAGCAGCCAAGAGAGGGACCCAGGGACCCAGTACTTC
-	TRBV3-1	TRBJ1-2	many	CASQGLHGYTF	TGTGCCTCACAGGGACTTCATGGCTACACCTTC
TRBD2	TRBV27	TRBJ2-7	-	CASRTTSGRFYEQYF	TGTGCCAGCAGAACGACTAGCGGTCGGTTTTACGAGCAGTACTTC
TRBD1	TRBV7-2	TRBJ1-2	many	CASSLTGQRFNYGYTF	TGTGCCAGCAGCTTAACGGGACAGCGATTTAACTATGGCTACACCTTC
TRBD1	TRBV5-1	TRBJ2-7	many	CASSIDRELGYEQYF	TGCGCCAGCAGCATAGACAGGGAGCTCGGCTACGAGCAGTACTTC
-	TRBV28	TRBJ1-1	-	CASSFSDLGYSMNTEAFF	TGTGCCAGCAGTTTCTCGGACTTGGGATACTCGATGAACACTGAAGCTTTCTTT
-	TRBV9	TRBJ2-1	few	CASSVELTGVANEQFF	TGTGCCAGCAGCGTAGAGCTAACGGGGGTTGCCAATGAGCAGTTCTTC
-	TRBV11-3	TRBJ2-3	many	CASSPSRGGVDTQYF	TGTGCCAGCAGCCCGTCGAGAGGGGGGGTAGATACGCAGTATTTT
-	TRBV30	TRBJ1-6	many	CAWSLTVSKPPLHF	TGTGCCTGGAGTTTGACAGTTTCAAAACCACCCCTCCACTTT
-	TRBV6-5	TRBJ1-5	few	CASSYTGPNQPQHF	TGTGCCAGCAGTTACACAGGGCCTAATCAGCCCCAGCATTTT
-	TRBV2	TRBJ1-4	many	CASSEGREKLFF	TGTGCCAGCAGTGAAGGCCGGGAAAAACTGTTTTTT
TRBD1	TRBV3-1	TRBJ1-2	-	CASSGDRGYGYTF	TGTGCCAGCAGCGGTGACAGGGGCTATGGCTACACCTTC
TRBD1	TRBV7-9	TRBJ2-3	many	CASSLRQGSTDTQYF	TGTGCCAGCAGCCTCCGACAGGGTAGCACAGATACGCAGTATTTT
TRBD1	TRBV6-5	TRBJ1-4	many	CASSRDGGTANEKLFF	TGTGCCAGCAGCCGGGACGGGGGGACAGCTAATGAAAAACTGTTTTTT
-	TRBV2	TRBJ2-7	many	CASSEAGGGYEQYF	TGTGCCAGCAGTGAAGCGGGGGGAGGATACGAGCAGTACTTC
-	TRBV20-1	TRBJ1-2	many	CSASLDSNYYGYTF	TGCAGTGCTAGTCTGGACAGTAACTACTATGGCTACACCTTC
-	TRBV20-1	TRBJ2-4	many	CSARSDERGIQYF	TGCAGTGCTAGATCGGACGAAAGGGGCATTCAGTACTTC
-	TRBV20-1	TRBJ2-7	-	CSVPAGASYEQYF	TGCAGTGTCCCAGCGGGTGCCTCCTACGAGCAGTACTTC
TRBD1	TRBV5-4	TRBJ2-5	many	CASSFTGVQETQYF	TGTGCCAGCAGCTTCACAGGGGTCCAAGAGACCCAGTACTTC
-	TRBV6-1	TRBJ1-1	-	CASSETTNTEAFF	TGTGCCAGCAGCGAAACAACGAACACTGAAGCTTTCTTT
-	TRBV7-6	TRBJ2-7	many	CASSLEGWGDYEQYF	TGTGCCAGCAGCTTAGAAGGTTGGGGGGATTACGAGCAGTACTTC
TRBD2	TRBV7-9	TRBJ2-3	many	CASSYTSGSTDTQYF	TGTGCCAGCAGTTACACTAGCGGGAGTACAGATACGCAGTATTTT
-	TRBV12-3/TRBV12-4	TRBJ2-1	few	CASTLGLASAYNEQLF	TGTGCCAGCACTTTGGGATTAGCGAGCGCCTACAATGAGCAGCTCTTC